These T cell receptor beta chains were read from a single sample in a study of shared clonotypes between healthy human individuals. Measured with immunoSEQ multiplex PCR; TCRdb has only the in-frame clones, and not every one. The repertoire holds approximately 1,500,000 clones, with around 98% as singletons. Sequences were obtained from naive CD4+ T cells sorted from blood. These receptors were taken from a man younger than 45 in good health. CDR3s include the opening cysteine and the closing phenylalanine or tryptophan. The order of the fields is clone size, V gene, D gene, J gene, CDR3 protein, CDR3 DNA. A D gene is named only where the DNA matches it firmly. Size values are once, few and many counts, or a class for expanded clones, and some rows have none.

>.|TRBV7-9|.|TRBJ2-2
CASSLNANTGELFF
TGTGCCAGCAGCTTAAACGCGAACACCGGGGAGCTGTTTTTT
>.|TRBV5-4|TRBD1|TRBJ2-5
CAINPGGQEETQYF
TGTGCCATCAACCCTGGGGGACAGGAAGAGACCCAGTACTTC
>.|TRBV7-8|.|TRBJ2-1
CASSLVLIGPAGEQFF
TGTGCCAGCAGCTTAGTCCTAATAGGGCCGGCGGGTGAGCAGTTCTTC
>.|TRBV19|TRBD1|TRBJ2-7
CASSMTGASASSSYEQYF
TGTGCCAGTAGTATGACAGGGGCCTCCGCTTCAAGCTCCTACGAGCAGTACTTC
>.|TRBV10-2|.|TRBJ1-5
CASSSDGNQPQHF
TGCGCCAGCAGTTCAGATGGCAATCAGCCCCAGCATTTT
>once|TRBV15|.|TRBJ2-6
CATSRDWKGAGANVLTF
TGTGCCACCAGCAGAGATTGGAAGGGCGCCGGGGCCAACGTCCTGACTTTC
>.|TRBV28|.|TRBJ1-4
CASSLWARDVDEKLFF
TGTGCCAGCAGTTTATGGGCCCGGGACGTTGATGAAAAACTGTTTTTT
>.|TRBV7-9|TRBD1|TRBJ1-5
CASSLGVGQTNQPQHF
TGTGCCAGCAGCTTAGGGGTGGGACAGACCAATCAGCCCCAGCATTTT
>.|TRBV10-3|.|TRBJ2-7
CAISKTGRSYEQYF
TGTGCCATCAGTAAAACAGGGAGATCCTACGAGCAGTACTTC
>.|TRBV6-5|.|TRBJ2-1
CASSYQSSPLYNEQFF
TGTGCCAGCAGTTACCAGTCCTCCCCGCTCTACAATGAGCAGTTCTTC